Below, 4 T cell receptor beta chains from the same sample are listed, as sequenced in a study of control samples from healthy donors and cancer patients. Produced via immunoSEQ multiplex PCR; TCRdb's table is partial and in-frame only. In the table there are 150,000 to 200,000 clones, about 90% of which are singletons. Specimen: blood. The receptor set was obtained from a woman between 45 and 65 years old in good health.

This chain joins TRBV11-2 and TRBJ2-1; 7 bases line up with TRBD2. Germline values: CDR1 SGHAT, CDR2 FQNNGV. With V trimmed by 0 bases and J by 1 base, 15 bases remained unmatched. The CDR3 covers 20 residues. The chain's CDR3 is CASSLEWANRGGRSYNEQFF. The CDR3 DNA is TGTGCCAGCAGCTTAGAGTGGGCAAATAGGGGAGGGAGGTCCTACAATGAGCAGTTCTTC.

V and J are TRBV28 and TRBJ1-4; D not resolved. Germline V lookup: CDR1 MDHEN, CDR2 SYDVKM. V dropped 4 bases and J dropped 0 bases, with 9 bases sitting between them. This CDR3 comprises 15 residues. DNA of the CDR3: TGTGCCAGCAGTTCTCACCGATCAACTAATGAAAAACTGTTTTTT. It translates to CASSSHRSTNEKLFF. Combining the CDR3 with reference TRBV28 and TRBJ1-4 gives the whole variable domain DVKVTQSSRYLVKRTGEKVFLECVQDMDHENMFWYRQDPGLGLRLIYFSYDVKMKEKGDIPEGYSVSREKKERFSLILESASTNQTSMYLCASSSHRSTNEKLFFGSGTQLSVL.

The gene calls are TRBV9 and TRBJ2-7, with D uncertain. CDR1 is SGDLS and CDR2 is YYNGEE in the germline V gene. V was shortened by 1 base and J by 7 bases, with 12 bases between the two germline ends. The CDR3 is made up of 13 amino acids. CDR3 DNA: TGTGCCAGCAGCGTACACGGCGATCAGGAGCAGTACTTC. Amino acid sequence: CASSVHGDQEQYF.

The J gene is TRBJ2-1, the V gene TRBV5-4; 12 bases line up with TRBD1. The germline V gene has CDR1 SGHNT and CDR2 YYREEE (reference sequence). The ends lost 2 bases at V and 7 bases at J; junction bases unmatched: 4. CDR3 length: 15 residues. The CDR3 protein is CASSFRDRGLNEQFF. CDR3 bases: TGTGCCAGCAGCTTCCGGGACAGGGGGCTGAATGAGCAGTTCTTC.